The clone carrying this T cell receptor beta chain was recorded at least ten times. The sample is drawn from a study of T-cell reconstitution after alpha-beta-depleted transplantation in children. It was with unique molecular identifiers that the TCRbeta library was prepared. TCRdb redid the calling of the PCR reads with MiXCR, one entry per CDR3 protein. Altogether 250,000 to 400,000 distinct CDR3 sequences are present, roughly 21% being singletons, with the ten largest covering roughly 11%. This CDR3 has 13 residues. Germline V gene data show CDR1 as KGHDR and CDR2 as SFDVKD. V was pared by 6 bases and J by 0 bases, with 6 bases between.

This chain connects TRBV24-1 to TRBJ2-3; D is undetermined. The sequence was collected from a male patient between 10 and 17 years old who had a stem cell transplant for acute lymphoblastic leukemia, so the T cells may come from the graft donor. The sample here was PBMCs, mostly from graft donor cells, taken 180 days after TCRalphabeta/CD19-depleted stem cell transplant. The CDR3 nucleotides read TGTGCCACCAGTTGGCGGAGCACAGATACGCAGTATTTT. It is translated as CATSWRSTDTQYF.